This entry features one T cell receptor beta chain sequence. Data came from immunoSEQ multiplex PCR; TCRdb stores just in-frame clones and leaves some out. The repertoire holds roughly 260,000 clones, with about nine tenths as singletons. The junction had 9 bases not matched to a gene; V was cut back by 6 bases and J by 1 base. The CDR3 has 16 residues. CDR1 SGHNT and CDR2 YYREEE come from the germline V gene (reference sequence). This sample is drawn from a study of blood T cell repertoires in COVID-19. The sample was peripheral blood. This clonotype was obtained from a woman aged 25 to 39 with COVID-19, enrolled during active disease. This chain links TRBV5-4 with TRBJ2-2; 7 positions agree with TRBD1. CDR3: CASTYWTGQNTGELFF. In nucleotides, the CDR3 is TGTGCCAGCACCTATTGGACAGGACAGAACACCGGGGAGCTGTTTTTT.